A selection of T cell receptor beta chains follows, all from one sample in a study of blood T cell repertoires in COVID-19. Libraries were prepared by immunoSEQ multiplex PCR; TCRdb keeps only in-frame clonotypes and omits some of them. This sample has about 120,000 clones; 85% to 90% occur once, and the top ten carry about 3.9%. The sample comprised peripheral blood. Source of these receptors: a man in his fifties or sixties with acute or convalescent COVID-19. CDR3s leave out the opening cysteine and the closing phenylalanine or tryptophan. The size of a clone is reported for some rows only, either as once, few or many, or as a class for expanded clones.

clone size: .
J gene: TRBJ1-3
V gene: TRBV20-1
CDR3 protein: SAGVGTGNTIY

clone size: .
J gene: TRBJ2-5
V gene: TRBV10-1
CDR3 protein: ASSEPGVETQY

clone size: .
J gene: TRBJ1-2
V gene: TRBV19
CDR3 protein: ASSFPGGGAYGYT

clone size: .
J gene: TRBJ1-4
V gene: TRBV28
CDR3 protein: ASSLPQGYGEKLF

clone size: .
J gene: TRBJ1-4
V gene: TRBV5-4
CDR3 protein: ASSSTGGSEKLF

clone size: .
J gene: TRBJ2-3
V gene: TRBV6-5
CDR3 protein: ASLSLPDTQY

clone size: few
J gene: TRBJ1-1
V gene: TRBV6-5
CDR3 protein: ASSRITGVVEAF

clone size: .
J gene: TRBJ2-7
V gene: TRBV28
CDR3 protein: ASSTFHGLAGGELYEQY

clone size: .
J gene: TRBJ2-2
V gene: TRBV27
CDR3 protein: ASSPPSMGDKAGELF

clone size: .
J gene: TRBJ2-1
V gene: TRBV9
CDR3 protein: ASSLDVSGRSDEQF

clone size: .
J gene: TRBJ1-3
V gene: TRBV28
CDR3 protein: ASATRGTIY

clone size: .
J gene: TRBJ2-2
V gene: TRBV29-1
CDR3 protein: SVQDTGELF

clone size: .
J gene: TRBJ1-2
V gene: TRBV29-1
CDR3 protein: SVERAGPRGGYT

clone size: once
J gene: TRBJ2-7
V gene: TRBV15
CDR3 protein: ATSRERGNRDEQY

clone size: .
J gene: TRBJ1-6
V gene: TRBV3-1/TRBV3-2
CDR3 protein: ASSQDQWGRSSSYNSPLH

clone size: once
J gene: TRBJ2-7
V gene: TRBV27
CDR3 protein: ASGGLPYEQY

clone size: .
J gene: TRBJ2-5
V gene: TRBV29-1
CDR3 protein: SVEGLAGPLRETQY

clone size: once
J gene: TRBJ2-1
V gene: TRBV27
CDR3 protein: ASSRQPFYNEQF

clone size: .
J gene: TRBJ2-2
V gene: TRBV7-2
CDR3 protein: ASSRRGGDTGELF